The next 30 T cell receptor beta chains were all read from a single sample in a study of spatial heterogeneity in lung cancer (dated by TCRdb to between 2018 and 2020). Library preparation used 5' RACE. Sequencing instrument: NextSeq 500. The public reads were reprocessed in TCRdb via fastp at Q25 and MiXCR, keeping in-frame beta chains. Each entry is one CDR3 protein sequence, shown with its most common DNA and genes. The sample table contains approximately 56,000 distinct CDR3 sequences; only one count was recorded for roughly 8.1% of them. Around 33% of the sample is taken by the ten largest. Explained via the paper, the time point label denotes: blood at routine non-recurrence follow-up after resection. Whole RNA extracted from tumor and nontumor lung tissue, or from cryopreserved PBMC samples, was used for TCR sequencing without cell sorting. This material consisted of PBMCs, taken at follow-up. Every receptor here comes from a female donor with early-stage non-small cell lung cancer.

This clonotype was seen more than once but under ten times. The V gene is TRBV12-3 or TRBV12-4, the J gene TRBJ2-5, with D possibly being TRBD2 (5 bases). Between the trimmed V and J ends, which lost 5 bases and 1 base, there was a span of 14 bases. CDR3 length: 15 residues. This CDR3 is CASSNLDYLQETQYF. For the CDR3, the DNA is TGTGCCAGCAGTAACCTTGACTATCTCCAAGAGACCCAGTACTTC.

At least ten counts were recorded for this clonotype. The chain employs TRBV7-9 and TRBJ2-5; no definite D call. The CDR3 is 14 amino acids. Looked up from germline, CDR1 is SEHNR and CDR2 is FQNEAQ (reference sequence). V shed 2 bases and J shed 3 bases, with 10 bases lying between them. CDR3 DNA: TGTGCCAGCAGCTTACGCTTGGGGAAAGAGACCCAGTACTTC. This encodes CASSLRLGKETQYF. Full variable domain (remainder filled in from reference TRBV7-9 and TRBJ2-5): DTGVSQNPRHKITKRGQNVTFRCDPISEHNRLYWYRQTLGQGPEFLTYFQNEAQLEKSRLLSDRFSAERPKGSFSTLEIQRTEQGDSAMYLCASSLRLGKETQYFGPGTRLLVL.

There are a few counts of this clonotype. The V gene is TRBV7-2, the J gene TRBJ2-3, with TRBD2 as a possible D gene (6 bases). Deletions cut 5 bases from V and 3 bases from J, with 12 bases between. The CDR3 consists of 14 residues. Germline values: CDR1 SGHTA, CDR2 FQGNSA. The DNA of the CDR3 is TGTGCCAGCAGCCCGGAGCGGGCGACAGATACGCAGTATTTT. Its translation: CASSPERATDTQYF.

This rearrangement joins TRBV7-9 to TRBJ1-6; D unclear. Trimming removed 3 bases from V and 10 bases from J, with 7 bases in between. The germline V gene encodes CDR1 SEHNR and CDR2 FQNEAQ (reference sequence). The CDR3 is made up of 12 amino acids. In DNA form, the CDR3 reads TGTGCCAGCAGCTTTGGGCCATCACCCCTCCACTTT. The encoded protein is CASSFGPSPLHF.

Ten or more counts support this clonotype. The chain employs TRBV30 and TRBJ2-1; D is possibly TRBD1 (5 bases). V dropped 5 bases and J dropped 6 bases, with 14 bases sitting between them. CDR3 length: 13 amino acids. Looked up from germline, CDR1 is GTSNPN and CDR2 is SVGIG (reference sequence). The chain's CDR3 is CAWDTLQGNEQFF. The CDR3 DNA follows: TGTGCCTGGGATACCCTTCAGGGCAATGAGCAGTTCTTC. Full variable domain (missing parts from reference TRBV30 and TRBJ2-1): SQTIHQWPATLVQPVGSPLSLECTVEGTSNPNLYWYRQAAGRGLQLLFYSVGIGQISSEVPQNLSASRPQDRQFILSSKKLLLSDSGFYLCAWDTLQGNEQFFGPGTRLTVL.

The table lists this clonotype with many counts. This sequence joins TRBV5-1 and TRBJ2-1; TRBD2 aligns across 10 bases. Looked up from germline, CDR1 is SGHRS and CDR2 is YFSETQ. The CDR3 has 16 residues. Trimming removed 3 bases from V and 7 bases from J; junction bases left unmatched: 10. The CDR3 nucleotides read TGCGCCAGCAGCTCCCCCCGGACTAGCGGAACTAATGAGCAGTTCTTC. Translation: CASSSPRTSGTNEQFF.

This clonotype has more than one count but fewer than ten. The chain carries TRBV25-1 and TRBJ2-5; D could derive from TRBD1 or TRBD2 (5 bases each). V dropped 1 base and J dropped 7 bases, with 13 bases sitting between them. Germline V CDR1 and CDR2: MGHDK, SYGVNS. There are 14 residues in the CDR3. CDR3 in amino acids: CASSESGDRATQYF. In DNA, the CDR3 is TGTGCCAGCAGTGAATCCGGGGACCGGGCGACCCAGTACTTC.

The table lists this clonotype with many counts. The genes are TRBV21-1 and TRBJ1-2; TRBD1 is taken as the D call from the table, unchecked against the DNA. TRBV21-1 is an annotated pseudogene. The CDR3 length is 15 residues. This CDR3 reads CASRTGKGPNYGYTF. The CDR3 DNA is TGTGCCAGCAGAACCGGGAAGGGGCCGAACTATGGCTACACCTTC.

This clonotype was found many times. The CDR3: CASSLESLAIYEQYF. The DNA of the CDR3 is TGTGCCAGCAGCTTGGAGAGCCTAGCCATCTACGAGCAGTACTTC. The rearrangement uses TRBV5-5 and TRBJ2-7; perhaps TRBD2 as D (5 bases). Per germline, CDR1 SGHKS and CDR2 YYEKEE (reference sequence). V gave up 0 bases and J gave up 3 bases, with 13 bases separating them. The CDR3 totals 15 residues.

This clonotype was seen many times. J is TRBJ2-3 and V is TRBV7-2, with 10 bases lining up with TRBD2. With 5 bases clipped from V and 4 bases from J, the junction kept 9 bases outside the gene matches. Germline CDR1 is SGHTA and CDR2 is FQGNSA. This CDR3 has 16 amino acids. The CDR3 sequence: CASSPRTSGPADTQYF. As DNA, the CDR3 is TGTGCCAGCAGCCCCCGGACTAGCGGACCCGCAGATACGCAGTATTTT.

This clonotype has a count of ten or more. J is TRBJ2-1 and V is TRBV6-2 or TRBV6-3; TRBD2 agrees at 12 bases. The CDR3 is 17 residues long. Trimming took 6 bases from V and 1 from J; bases not matched to a gene: 7. The germline V gene has CDR1 MNHEY and CDR2 SVGEGT. CDR3 region: CASSPGTSGSSYNEQFF. Written as DNA, the CDR3 is TGTGCCAGCAGCCCCGGGACTAGCGGGTCTTCCTACAATGAGCAGTTCTTC.

This clonotype has more than one count but fewer than ten. The rearrangement links TRBV20-1 to TRBJ2-1, with D perhaps being TRBD1 or TRBD2 (5 bases each). Germline CDR1 DFQATT, CDR2 SNEGSKA (reference sequence). V was shortened by 5 bases and J by 2 bases, with 16 bases between the two germline ends. The CDR3 totals 15 residues. The CDR3 spells CSAPATGATYNEQFF. The CDR3 DNA is TGCAGTGCTCCTGCCACCGGGGCTACCTACAATGAGCAGTTCTTC.

This clonotype was seen ten or more times. The chain joins TRBV10-1 to TRBJ2-7; 7 nucleotides agree with TRBD2. Germline-derived CDR1 and CDR2 are WNHNN and SYGVQD (reference sequence). There are 13 residues in the CDR3. The junction had 7 bases not matched to a gene; V was cut back by 5 bases and J by 6 bases. DNA of the CDR3: TGCGCCAGCAGTTTTGGGACTACTGCCGAGCAGTACTTC. It yields the protein CASSFGTTAEQYF.

The genes are TRBV12-3 or TRBV12-4 and TRBJ1-5; 10 nucleotides line up with TRBD1. With 7 bases clipped from V and 4 bases from J, the junction kept 7 bases outside the gene matches. The CDR3 consists of 15 residues. The CDR3 DNA follows: TGTGCCAGCACTCGACAGGGGGCCCTAAATCAGCCCCAGCATTTT. Translation: CASTRQGALNQPQHF.

This clonotype was counted at least ten times. The chain employs TRBV29-1 and TRBJ2-5, with TRBD2 as a possible D gene (7 bases). Trimming cost V 7 bases and J 5 bases, with 17 bases left between them. The germline gives CDR1 SQVTM, CDR2 ANQGSEA. The CDR3 covers 13 residues. CDR3 DNA: TGCAGCGGTGGAGGGGGAGGGCACGAGACCCAGTACTTC. It encodes CSGGGGGHETQYF.

This clonotype was seen many times. V gene TRBV28 combines with J gene TRBJ1-2, with 10 bases that match TRBD1. CDR1 is MDHEN and CDR2 is SYDVKM in the germline V gene. V was clipped by 6 bases and J by 5 bases; unmatched bases: 9. The CDR3 runs 15 residues. CDR3 region: CASRFTGTGVYGYTF. CDR3 in DNA: TGTGCCAGCAGATTCACCGGGACAGGGGTTTATGGCTACACCTTC.

This clonotype occurred a few times. V and J are TRBV7-2 and TRBJ2-7; tentatively, D is TRBD2 (6 bases). This CDR3 is built from 17 residues. Per the germline V gene, CDR1 is SGHTA and CDR2 is FQGNSA. Trimming stripped 2 bases from V and 2 bases from J, with 19 bases between. The CDR3 sequence is CASSLQLGTPDPYEQYF. CDR3 nucleotide sequence: TGTGCCAGCAGCTTACAGCTCGGGACTCCGGACCCCTACGAGCAGTACTTC.

This clonotype was observed a handful of times. The CDR3, as DNA: TGTGCCAGCAGCTCTGATTCGGGGGCAGGGTGGTTAGCTTTCTTT. Translation gives CASSSDSGAGWLAFF. This chain uses TRBV7-9 with TRBJ1-1; a possible D gene is TRBD1 (6 bases). The CDR3 is 15 residues long. Germline CDR1 and CDR2: SEHNR and FQNEAQ (reference sequence). V was cut by 4 bases and J by 10 bases, with 22 bases left in between.

A remark on this clonotype: This could be a read error, since a much larger clone is one nucleotide away. The rearrangement uses TRBV7-9 and TRBJ1-3, with no clear D. The CDR3 loop spans 15 amino acids. Germline V lookup: CDR1 SEHNR, CDR2 FQNEAQ (reference sequence). V dropped 7 bases and J dropped 2 bases, with 15 bases sitting between them. CDR3 nucleotides: TGTGCCAGCACCGCGGACGGAGCTCCTGGAAACACCATATATTTT. Its translation is CASTADGAPGNTIYF.

This clonotype came up many times. CDR3 amino acids: CASLEGTTDTQYF. CDR3 in DNA: TGTGCCAGCTTAGAGGGGACCACAGATACGCAGTATTTT. The chain combines TRBV18 with TRBJ2-3, with D perhaps TRBD1 or TRBD2 (5 bases each). The germline gives CDR1 KGHSH, CDR2 LQKENI. V dropped 7 bases and J dropped 2 bases, with 10 bases sitting between them. This CDR3 comprises 13 residues.

This clonotype has ten or more counts. CDR3 residues: CASSPQGSNQPQHF. Here the CDR3 DNA reads TGTGCCAGCAGTCCCCAGGGTAGCAATCAGCCCCAGCATTTT. The chain has TRBV12-3 or TRBV12-4 and TRBJ1-5; D perhaps matches TRBD1 (5 bases). This CDR3 contains 14 residues. V lost 5 bases and J lost 0, with 8 bases in between.

V gene TRBV12-3 or TRBV12-4 combines with J gene TRBJ2-1, with D possibly being TRBD1 or TRBD2 (5 bases each). The CDR3 covers 18 residues. The V end was cut by 6 bases, the J end by 0 bases, with 21 bases between. The chain's CDR3 is CASSLLGRGLSSYNEQFF. The DNA for the CDR3 is TGTGCCAGCAGCCTTTTGGGCCGGGGCTTGAGCTCCTACAATGAGCAGTTCTTC.

The rearrangement uses TRBV20-1 and TRBJ1-1; a possible D gene is TRBD1 (5 bases). Looked up from germline, CDR1 is DFQATT and CDR2 is SNEGSKA (reference sequence). This CDR3 has 11 amino acids. The CDR3 region has the DNA TGCATTCTCCCCGGGGGCACTGAAGCTTTCTTT. Translated, it gives CILPGGTEAFF.

This clonotype has at least ten counts. The rearrangement links TRBV4-1 to TRBJ2-3, with a possible D match to TRBD2 (7 bases). The CDR3 has 17 residues. Trimming shortened V by 3 bases and J by 7 bases, and 23 bases separated the two germline ends. Germline values: CDR1 MGHRA, CDR2 YSYEKL. The CDR3 spells CASSQAASRGGLNTQYF. The CDR3 DNA is TGCGCCAGCAGCCAGGCTGCTTCTAGGGGGGGCCTAAATACGCAGTATTTT.

This clonotype was seen more than once but under ten times. The chain is built from TRBV4-1 and TRBJ1-5; a possible D gene is TRBD1 (6 bases). Germline V gene lookup returns CDR1 MGHRA and CDR2 YSYEKL. The CDR3 has 17 amino acids. V was trimmed by 0 bases and J by 4 bases, leaving 16 bases between them. DNA of the CDR3: TGCGCCAGCAGCCAAGAGCGGACGGGGGCGGGGAATCAGCCCCAGCATTTT. This gives the protein CASSQERTGAGNQPQHF.

This clonotype was seen at least ten times. The V and J genes are TRBV27 and TRBJ2-1, with 8 bases that match TRBD1. CDR1 is MNHEY, CDR2 SMNVEV, per germline (reference sequence). The CDR3 is 17 residues long. Trimming removed 5 bases from V and 2 bases from J; junction bases left unmatched: 11. The CDR3: CASSQTGAVGPYNEQFF. CDR3 nucleotides: TGTGCCAGCAGTCAGACAGGGGCTGTTGGCCCCTACAATGAGCAGTTCTTC.

This clonotype was counted many times. This chain connects TRBV11-2 to TRBJ1-4; D is undetermined. V was pared by 5 bases and J by 5 bases, with 3 bases between. The CDR3 runs to 11 residues. CDR1 and CDR2 (germline): SGHAT, FQNNGV. This CDR3 reads CASSLNEKLFF. CDR3 coding DNA: TGTGCCAGCAGCCTGAATGAAAAACTGTTTTTT.

The sample holds many counts of this clonotype. The chain couples TRBV27 to TRBJ2-3, with D uncertain. The germline V gene has CDR1 MNHEY and CDR2 SMNVEV (reference sequence). The V end was cut by 3 bases, the J end by 1 base, with 5 bases between. There are 13 residues in the CDR3. This chain's CDR3 is CASSFSGTDTQYF. The CDR3 DNA sequence: TGTGCCAGCAGTTTTTCCGGCACAGATACGCAGTATTTT.

This clonotype was counted between two and nine times. The chain links TRBV13 to TRBJ2-7; 8 nucleotides match TRBD2. CDR3 length equals 15 residues. CDR1 is PRHDT, CDR2 FYEKMQ, per germline (reference sequence). V dropped 1 base and J dropped 4; count of bases not matched to a gene: 6. DNA of the CDR3: TGTGCCAGCAGCTTAGTTGCGGGGGGCAAGTACGAGCAGTACTTC. Residues: CASSLVAGGKYEQYF.

The sample holds many counts of this clonotype. The rearrangement uses TRBV5-6 and TRBJ1-1, with a weak D call TRBD1 (5 bases). V lost 0 bases, J lost 3 bases, and 6 bases lay in between. Germline V gene lookup returns CDR1 SGHDT and CDR2 YYEEEE. This CDR3 has 13 residues. CDR3 sequence reads: CASSLAGDTEAFF. CDR3 in DNA: TGTGCCAGCAGCTTGGCGGGGGACACTGAAGCTTTCTTT.